This TCR beta chain is from a study of blood T cell repertoires in COVID-19. The V gene's germline CDR1 is MNHEY and CDR2 SVGAGI. The V end was cut by 5 bases, the J end by 8 bases, with 16 bases between. The CDR3 contains 14 residues. Clones were read by immunoSEQ multiplex PCR, and TCRdb kept only the in-frame ones, dropping some. The data contain about 320,000 clones, roughly 85% of them seen just once; the ten biggest clones take up about 7%. This clone is a singleton in its sample. The material sequenced was peripheral blood. The rearrangement joins TRBV6-5 to TRBJ2-1, with D possibly TRBD2 on 6 matching bases. The clonotype comes from a human donor in a cohort sampled during active COVID-19. CDR3 region: CASSPDLAGYEQFF. DNA of the CDR3: TGTGCCAGCAGTCCGGACCTTGCGGGATATGAGCAGTTCTTC.